Here is one T cell receptor beta chain with its context. Its specificity is not known. The V gene lost 0 bases and the J gene lost 0 bases, with 5 bases spanning the gap. The CDR3 spans 13 residues. Germline CDR1 is SQVTM and CDR2 is ANQGSEA. These data are taken from a study of T cell responses to AZD1222 COVID-19 vaccine. Points from the study as a whole: Recipients of AZD1222 seropositive at baseline numbered only five or six. Dominant at 160-218 and 743-854, vaccine-associated CD4 TCRs also spanned spike.

TCRdb keeps only in-frame clones here, not all; method: immunoSEQ multiplex PCR. This sample yields some 180,000 clones, of which approximately 92% are seen a single time; 8% to 13% belongs to the top ten. This specimen consisted of peripheral blood, obtained on day 0 of AZD1222 vaccination. This chain links TRBV29-1 with TRBJ1-2; D gene uncertain. The origin of this receptor is an adult in good health. The CDR3 loop is CSVEDGANYGYTF. CDR3 DNA: TGCAGCGTTGAAGACGGTGCTAACTATGGCTACACCTTC.